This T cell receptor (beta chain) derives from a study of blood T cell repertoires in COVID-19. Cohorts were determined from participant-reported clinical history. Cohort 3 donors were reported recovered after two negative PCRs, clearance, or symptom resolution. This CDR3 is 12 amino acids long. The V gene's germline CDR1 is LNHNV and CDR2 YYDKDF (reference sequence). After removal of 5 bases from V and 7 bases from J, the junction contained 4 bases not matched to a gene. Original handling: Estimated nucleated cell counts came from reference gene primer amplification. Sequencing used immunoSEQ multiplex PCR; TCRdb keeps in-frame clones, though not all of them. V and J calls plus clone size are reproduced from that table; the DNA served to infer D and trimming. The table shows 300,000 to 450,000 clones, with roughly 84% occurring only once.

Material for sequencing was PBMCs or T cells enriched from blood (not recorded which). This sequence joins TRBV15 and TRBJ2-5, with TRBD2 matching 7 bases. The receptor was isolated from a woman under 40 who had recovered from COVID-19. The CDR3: CATSGGERTQYF. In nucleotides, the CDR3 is TGTGCCACCAGCGGGGGGGAGCGGACCCAGTACTTC.